Each of the 20 T cell receptor beta chains below was sequenced from the same sample in a study of control samples from healthy donors and cancer patients. The repertoire was sequenced with immunoSEQ multiplex PCR; TCRdb's copy has only in-frame clones and lacks some. The data contain over 150,000 clones, 85% to 95% of them seen just once; the ten biggest clones take up 1.4% to 1.5%. The sequencing sample was made of blood. The receptor set was obtained from a man aged 18 to 30 in good health.

The chain couples TRBV18 to TRBJ2-3; TRBD2 might be the D (6 bases). The V gene's germline CDR1 is KGHSH and CDR2 LQKENI. With 0 bases removed from V and 4 bases from J, the gap between germline ends came to 11 bases. The CDR3 is 15 residues long. The CDR3: CASSPPIAGPDTQYF. CDR3 DNA: TGTGCCAGCTCACCACCGATTGCGGGGCCAGATACGCAGTATTTT.

V gene TRBV10-3 combines with J gene TRBJ1-1; D ambiguous. The CDR3 spans 16 residues. The germline V gene has CDR1 ENHRY and CDR2 SYGVKD. Trimming took 0 bases from V and 0 from J, leaving 11 bases between them. As DNA, the CDR3 is TGTGCCATCAGTGAGTCTCCGGGGATAGTGAACACTGAAGCTTTCTTT. It encodes CAISESPGIVNTEAFF.

The CDR3 reads CASGFSGANVLTF. The CDR3 region has the DNA TGTGCTAGTGGTTTCTCTGGGGCCAACGTCCTGACTTTC. The rearrangement uses TRBV12-5 and TRBJ2-6; D uncertain. Trimming shortened V by 3 bases and J by 0 bases, and 0 bases separated the two germline ends. The CDR3 contains 13 residues. Germline CDR1 and CDR2: LGHNT and FRNRAP.

The CDR3 loop reads CASSFEAYSGNTIYF. The CDR3 region has the DNA TGTGCCAGCAGCTTTGAGGCCTACTCTGGAAACACCATATATTTT. V usage is TRBV11-1 and J usage is TRBJ1-3; no reliable D call. Germline V gives CDR1 SGHAT, CDR2 FQDESV (reference sequence). The CDR3 spans 15 residues. The V end lost 3 bases, the J end lost 0 bases, and 9 bases lay between the germline ends.

The chain is built from TRBV13 and TRBJ1-3; TRBD1 agrees at 8 bases. This CDR3 is 16 amino acids long. Unmatched junction bases numbered 6, after V lost 5 bases and J lost 0 bases. Germline V gene data show CDR1 as PRHDT and CDR2 as FYEKMQ (reference sequence). The CDR3 here is CASSLTGVSSGNTIYF. For the CDR3, the DNA is TGTGCCAGCAGCCTGACAGGGGTAAGCTCTGGAAACACCATATATTTT.

The chain links TRBV28 to TRBJ1-3; D remains ambiguous. The germline V and J ends were trimmed by 7 bases and 7 bases, with 14 bases remaining between them. This CDR3 comprises 13 residues. Germline V gives CDR1 MDHEN, CDR2 SYDVKM. CDR3 bases: TGTGCCAGCAAAGAGGACCCGAGGAACACCATATATTTT. It translates to CASKEDPRNTIYF.

The chain uses TRBV5-1 and TRBJ2-2, with 10 bases lining up with TRBD2. Germline V gene sequence: CDR1 SGHRS, CDR2 YFSETQ. The CDR3 is made up of 15 amino acids. V lost 4 bases to trimming and J lost 5 bases; unmatched junction nucleotides: 5. CDR3: CASSAAGGATGELFF. DNA of the CDR3: TGCGCCAGCAGCGCAGCGGGGGGGGCTACCGGGGAGCTGTTTTTT.

V gene TRBV10-3 combines with J gene TRBJ2-7; D is tentatively TRBD1 or TRBD2 (5 bases each). Looked up from germline, CDR1 is ENHRY and CDR2 is SYGVKD. The CDR3 loop spans 16 amino acids. Trimming removed 6 bases at V and 2 bases at J, with 20 bases between. The DNA for the CDR3 is TGTGCCATCAGAGGAGGTACGGACAAGGGAGCCTACGAGCAGTACTTC. This encodes CAIRGGTDKGAYEQYF.

The genes are TRBV1 and TRBJ2-1; TRBD2 reflects the table's D call only, with no check against the DNA. TRBV1 is deemed a pseudogene. The CDR3 runs 18 residues. CDR3 in amino acids: CTSSQALGSPDAYNEQFF. As DNA, the CDR3 is TGCACCAGCAGCCAAGCACTCGGGAGTCCCGACGCTTACAATGAGCAGTTCTTC.

The gene calls are TRBV5-1 and TRBJ2-7; no clear D. Trimming shortened V by 0 bases and J by 2 bases, and 9 bases separated the two germline ends. CDR3 length equals 14 residues. CDR1 SGHRS and CDR2 YFSETQ come from the germline V gene. The chain's CDR3 is CASSLGDRTYEQYF. The DNA for the CDR3 is TGCGCCAGCAGCTTGGGCGACCGCACCTACGAGCAGTACTTC.

The V call is TRBV19, the J call TRBJ1-6, with 8 bases aligning to TRBD1. The CDR3 length is 14 residues. Germline CDR1 and CDR2: LNHDA and SQIVND (reference sequence). Unmatched junction bases numbered 9, after V lost 7 bases and J lost 10 bases. In DNA, the CDR3 is TGTGCCAGTATCGACAGGGGTCTTGAATCACCCCTCCACTTT. It translates to CASIDRGLESPLHF.

V and J are TRBV2 and TRBJ1-1; the match to TRBD1 covers 7 bases. Germline-derived CDR1 and CDR2 are SNHLY and FYNNEI. The CDR3 is 13 residues long. The V and J ends lost 3 bases and 8 bases, in that order; junction bases with no gene match: 6. The CDR3 reads CASSERGGREAFF. CDR3 coding DNA: TGTGCCAGCAGTGAGAGAGGGGGCAGGGAAGCTTTCTTT.

This clone came up once. The chain couples TRBV30 to TRBJ1-4, with TRBD1 matching 8 bases. CDR1 is GTSNPN and CDR2 is SVGIG in the germline V gene (reference sequence). J gave up 5 bases and V 6 bases, and 5 bases lay outside the gene matches. The length of the CDR3 is 13 residues. The CDR3 loop is CACPGDRNEKLFF. In nucleotides, the CDR3 is TGTGCCTGCCCGGGGGACAGGAATGAAAAACTGTTTTTT.

V is TRBV2 and J is TRBJ1-1; D call uncertain. Germline V gives CDR1 SNHLY, CDR2 FYNNEI. V lost 8 bases and J 0 bases, leaving 16 bases between the germline ends. This CDR3 has 15 amino acids. Here the CDR3 reads CASQRWQVMNTEAFF. CDR3 nucleotides: TGTGCCAGCCAGCGGTGGCAGGTGATGAACACTGAAGCTTTCTTT.

The gene calls are TRBV5-5 and TRBJ2-7; D is ambiguous. This CDR3 spans 13 amino acids. Germline lookup yields CDR1 SGHKS and CDR2 YYEKEE (reference sequence). V lost 2 bases to trimming and J lost 2 bases, with 8 bases between them. This CDR3 is CASSFPGTYEQYF. For the CDR3, the DNA is TGTGCCAGCAGCTTCCCCGGAACCTACGAGCAGTACTTC.

In nucleotides, the CDR3 is TGTGCCAGCAGCTTAGCGACAGGTCTTTCCCTACTAGCCAAAAACATTCAGTACTTC. The encoded protein is CASSLATGLSLLAKNIQYF. This chain joins TRBV13 and TRBJ2-4; possibly TRBD1 for D (6 bases). Germline V CDR1 and CDR2: PRHDT, FYEKMQ (reference sequence). The CDR3 spans 19 residues. V lost 1 base and J 0 bases, leaving 19 bases between the germline ends.

The chain couples TRBV5-1 to TRBJ2-7; no clear D. This CDR3 has 15 residues. The germline gives CDR1 SGHRS, CDR2 YFSETQ. Trimming stripped 0 bases from V and 0 bases from J, with 10 bases between. The CDR3 here is CASSLGDIGSYEQYF. DNA for the CDR3: TGCGCCAGCAGCTTGGGGGATATCGGCTCCTACGAGCAGTACTTC.

This clone was counted only a few times. CDR3 region: CASSSRVYTEAFF. The CDR3 DNA reads as TGTGCCAGCAGTTCACGGGTTTACACTGAAGCTTTCTTT. This chain links TRBV28 with TRBJ1-1; no firm D call. CDR1 and CDR2 from the germline V gene are MDHEN and SYDVKM. V was shortened by 4 bases and J by 3 bases, with 9 bases between the two germline ends. There are 13 residues in the CDR3.

The J gene is TRBJ2-7, the V gene TRBV28, with D unclear. This CDR3 is built from 14 residues. CDR1 and CDR2 from the germline V gene are MDHEN and SYDVKM. The germline V and J ends were trimmed by 7 bases and 0 bases, with 13 bases remaining between them. The CDR3 DNA follows: TGTGCCAGCACAGATCGGACGCCCTCCTACGAGCAGTACTTC. This translates into CASTDRTPSYEQYF.

This clone was found a few times. At one boundary the junction diverges from the germline segment, which might be a read error. Here the CDR3 reads CASSADGTVRKF. In DNA form, the CDR3 reads TGTGCCAGTAGTGCCGACGGGACGGTGCGTAAATTT. The rearrangement links TRBV19 to TRBJ1-1; D is possibly TRBD1 (5 bases). The germline CDR1 and CDR2 sequences are LNHDA and SQIVND (reference sequence). This CDR3 spans 12 amino acids.